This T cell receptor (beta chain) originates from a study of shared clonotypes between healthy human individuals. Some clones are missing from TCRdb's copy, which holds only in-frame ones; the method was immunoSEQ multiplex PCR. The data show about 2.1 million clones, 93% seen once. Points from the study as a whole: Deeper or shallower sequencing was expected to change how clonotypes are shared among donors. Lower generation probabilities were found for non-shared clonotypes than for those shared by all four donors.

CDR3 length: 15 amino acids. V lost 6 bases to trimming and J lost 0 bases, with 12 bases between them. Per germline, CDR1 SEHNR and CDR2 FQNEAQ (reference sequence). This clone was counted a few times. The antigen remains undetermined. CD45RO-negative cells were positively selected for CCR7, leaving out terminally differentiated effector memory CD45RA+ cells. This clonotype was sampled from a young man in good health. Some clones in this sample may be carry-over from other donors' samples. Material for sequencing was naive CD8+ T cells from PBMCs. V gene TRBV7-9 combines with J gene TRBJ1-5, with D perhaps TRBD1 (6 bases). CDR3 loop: CASSSGTNSNQPQHF. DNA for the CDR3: TGTGCCAGCAGTTCCGGGACAAATAGCAATCAGCCCCAGCATTTT.